These 27 T cell receptor beta chains came from one sample sequenced in a study of a mutant IDH1 vaccine in newly diagnosed glioma. The antigens for these receptors are not known. Libraries were prepared by immunoSEQ multiplex PCR; TCRdb keeps only in-frame clonotypes and omits some of them. The sample holds 30,000 to 40,000 clones, roughly 76% seen once. Time point here: week 23, last vaccination. What each vaccine dose contained was 300 ug of mutant IDH1 20-mer peptide, accompanied by topical imiquimod. This specimen was PBMCs, taken from a glioma patient whose treatment included an IDH1 peptide vaccine. These TCRs come from a man between 35 and 55 years old with glioma.

The V gene is TRBV10-3, the J gene TRBJ2-7, with TRBD2 matching 8 bases. With V trimmed by 6 bases and J by 0 bases, 10 bases remained unmatched. The CDR3 has 16 amino acids. Germline lookup yields CDR1 ENHRY and CDR2 SYGVKD. The CDR3 DNA follows: TGTGCCATCAGAGATCCCGGGACTAGAAACTCCTACGAGCAGTACTTC. Translating gives CAIRDPGTRNSYEQYF.

V and J are TRBV7-2 and TRBJ2-5; TRBD2 matches at 10 bases. Trimming took 3 bases from V and 5 from J; bases not matched to a gene: 6. The CDR3 is 15 residues long. Germline values: CDR1 SGHTA, CDR2 FQGNSA. The CDR3 reads CASSFGSGRRETQYF. CDR3 DNA sequence: TGTGCCAGCAGCTTCGGTAGCGGGAGGAGGGAGACCCAGTACTTC.

CDR3 nucleotide sequence: TGCGCCAGCAGCTTGGCCGGGGGCCTGGCGACCTACGAGCAGTACTTC. It translates to CASSLAGGLATYEQYF. This rearrangement joins TRBV5-1 to TRBJ2-5; the D call may be TRBD1 or TRBD2 (6 bases each). With the DNA end fitting TRBJ2-7 better, the J assignment may be wrong. The CDR3 has 16 amino acids. CDR1 and CDR2 from the germline V gene are SGHRS and YFSETQ.

The rearrangement uses TRBV2 and TRBJ1-2; D gene uncertain. V was clipped by 2 bases and J by 2 bases, with 0 bases between them. The CDR3 has 11 amino acids. Germline V gene data show CDR1 as SNHLY and CDR2 as FYNNEI. The CDR3 nucleotides read TGTGCCAGCAGTGAAAACTATGGCTACACCTTC. It is translated as CASSENYGYTF. The whole variable domain, remainder taken from reference TRBV2 and TRBJ1-2, is EPEVTQTPSHQVTQMGQEVILRCVPISNHLYFYWYRQILGQKVEFLVSFYNNEISEKSEIFDDQFSVERPDGSNFTLKIRSTKLEDSAMYFCASSENYGYTFGSGTRLTVV.

By proportion, this clone is medium-sized. The genes are TRBV9 and TRBJ2-3, with 7 bases aligning to TRBD2. Unmatched junction bases numbered 8, after V lost 4 bases and J lost 6 bases. The CDR3 length is 14 residues. Germline V lookup: CDR1 SGDLS, CDR2 YYNGEE. CDR3 nucleotide sequence: TGTGCCAGCAGCTTAAGCGGGAAGTTGGATACGCAGTATTTT. Translating gives CASSLSGKLDTQYF.

This clone was counted only a few times. This chain connects TRBV6-1 to TRBJ2-7, with unresolved D. The V end lost 6 bases, the J end lost 0 bases, and 15 bases lay between the germline ends. Germline V gene data show CDR1 as MNHNS and CDR2 as SASEGT. The length of the CDR3 is 15 residues. CDR3 sequence: CASSPSWATSYEQYF. The CDR3 nucleotides are TGTGCCAGCAGCCCATCCTGGGCTACCTCCTACGAGCAGTACTTC.

CDR3: CASSLGVDEQYF. In DNA, the CDR3 is TGTGCCAGCAGCTTAGGAGTAGACGAGCAGTACTTC. The V gene is TRBV7-6, the J gene TRBJ2-7; D is unresolved. This CDR3 contains 12 residues. V was pared by 1 base and J by 5 bases, with 6 bases between. Germline V gene sequence: CDR1 SGHVS, CDR2 FNYEAQ.

The rearrangement uses TRBV4-3 and TRBJ2-3, with D maybe TRBD2 (7 bases). V lost 4 bases and J lost 6, with 20 bases in between. CDR3 size: 16 residues. Germline CDR1 LGHNA, CDR2 YSLEER. Here the CDR3 DNA reads TGCGCCAGCAGCCCTTGGGAATCGGGGGGCCCCGATACGCAGTATTTT. Translation gives CASSPWESGGPDTQYF.

The gene calls are TRBV6-7 and TRBJ2-3, with TRBD2 matching over 12 bases. TRBV6-7 is an open reading frame, and its role is uncertain. CDR3 size: 14 residues. J was trimmed by 8 bases and V by 0 bases; bases with no gene match: 0. DNA of the CDR3: TGTGCCAGCAGTTACTCACTAGCGGGAGGTACGCAGTATTTT. Translation gives CASSYSLAGGTQYF.

This clone was observed once. The rearrangement links TRBV30 to TRBJ1-2; the D gene is possibly TRBD1 (6 bases). CDR3 size: 13 residues. Trimming removed 0 bases from V and 8 bases from J, with 13 bases in between. Germline-derived CDR1 and CDR2 are GTSNPN and SVGIG (reference sequence). The DNA of the CDR3 is TGTGCCTGGAGTGTCTGGGATCAGGGGGGCTACACCTTC. It is translated as CAWSVWDQGGYTF.

The chain combines TRBV4-2 with TRBJ2-2; no firm D call. Trimming removed 0 bases at V and 1 base at J, with 12 bases between. CDR1 is LGHNA, CDR2 YNFKEQ, per germline. The CDR3 has 17 amino acids. The CDR3 loop reads CASSQDVGRMNTGELFF. CDR3 coding DNA: TGTGCCAGCAGCCAAGATGTCGGGCGGATGAACACCGGGGAGCTGTTTTTT.

Only a few counts were recorded for this clone. The chain uses TRBV4-3 and TRBJ1-5; D unclear. The germline V and J ends were trimmed by 0 bases and 2 bases, with 8 bases remaining between them. The CDR3 contains 15 residues. Germline CDR1 and CDR2: LGHNA and YSLEER. DNA of the CDR3: TGCGCCAGCAGCCAAGATTACGGTCGCAATCAGCCCCAGCATTTT. It yields the protein CASSQDYGRNQPQHF.

The CDR3 DNA reads TGTGCCAGTAGTATAGTTCTCCGGGACACGGCACCTTTGAACACTGAAGCTTTCTTT. It is translated as CASSIVLRDTAPLNTEAFF. The chain joins TRBV19 to TRBJ1-1, with D possibly TRBD1 on 6 matching bases. Germline V CDR1 and CDR2: LNHDA, SQIVND (reference sequence). Trimming left V 1 base short and J 0 bases short, with 21 bases between. The CDR3 covers 19 residues. The full variable domain, rest sourced from reference TRBV19 and TRBJ1-1, is DGGITQSPKYLFRKEGQNVTLSCEQNLNHDAMYWYRQDPGQGLRLIYYSQIVNDFQKGDIAEGYSVSREKKESFPLTVTSAQKNPTAFYLCASSIVLRDTAPLNTEAFFGQGTRLTVV.

The chain has TRBV10-3 and TRBJ1-5, with D perhaps TRBD1 (6 bases). This CDR3 contains 14 residues. CDR1 ENHRY and CDR2 SYGVKD come from the germline V gene. Between the trimmed V and J ends, which lost 3 bases and 5 bases, there was a span of 11 bases. The CDR3 bases are TGTGCCATCAGTGAAGGGGCAGGGGATCAGCCCCAGCATTTT. It translates to CAISEGAGDQPQHF.

This clone is categorized as medium-sized. The chain recombines TRBV28 with TRBJ2-2; TRBD2 aligns across 8 bases. J lost 6 bases, V lost 5 bases, and 5 bases had no gene match. The CDR3 totals 14 residues. The germline CDR1 and CDR2 sequences are MDHEN and SYDVKM. CDR3 DNA sequence: TGTGCCAGCAGTCAGACTAGCGCGGCCGGGGAGCTGTTTTTT. Its protein is CASSQTSAAGELFF.

The chain uses TRBV28 and TRBJ2-7, with TRBD2 matching 7 bases. The V segment lost 6 bases and the J segment 2 bases; nucleotides outside the gene matches: 7. CDR1 is MDHEN, CDR2 SYDVKM, per germline. CDR3 length equals 14 residues. CDR3 amino acids: CASRSQGGTYEQYF. Written as DNA, the CDR3 is TGTGCCAGCAGATCCCAGGGAGGGACCTACGAGCAGTACTTC.

The chain carries TRBV7-2 and TRBJ2-1; maybe TRBD1 (5 bases). CDR1 and CDR2 from the germline V gene are SGHTA and FQGNSA. The CDR3 is 12 amino acids. V was clipped by 1 base and J by 12 bases, with 10 bases between them. This CDR3 reads CASSLVGVGQFF. The CDR3 nucleotides are TGTGCCAGCAGCTTAGTAGGGGTTGGGCAGTTCTTC. Combining the CDR3 with reference TRBV7-2 and TRBJ2-1 gives the whole variable domain GAGVSQSPSNKVTEKGKDVELRCDPISGHTALYWYRQSLGQGLEFLIYFQGNSAPDKSGLPSDRFSAERTGGSVSTLTIQRTQQEDSAVYLCASSLVGVGQFFGPGTRLTVL.

The rearrangement joins TRBV18 to TRBJ1-5; 9 nucleotides match TRBD1. Germline V gene data show CDR1 as KGHSH and CDR2 as LQKENI. The CDR3 sequence is 14 residues long. The ends lost 5 bases at V and 6 bases at J; junction bases unmatched: 5. The CDR3 sequence is CASSSGQGIQPQHF. The CDR3 nucleotides read TGTGCCAGCTCATCGGGACAGGGAATTCAGCCCCAGCATTTT. The variable domain in full, completed from reference TRBV18 and TRBJ1-5, reads NAGVMQNPRHLVRRRGQEARLRCSPMKGHSHVYWYRQLPEEGLKFMVYLQKENIIDESGMPKERFSAEFPKEGPSILRIQQVVRGDSAAYFCASSSGQGIQPQHFGDGTRLSIL.

This clone was seen only once. The chain employs TRBV7-3 and TRBJ2-5; 9 nucleotides line up with TRBD1. The J call may be faulty, since TRBJ2-7 better matches the DNA end. CDR3 length: 15 amino acids. Germline V lookup: CDR1 SGHTA, CDR2 FQGTGA. As DNA, the CDR3 is TGTGCCAGCAGCTTAGAGGACAGGGGAAGGGACGAGCAGTACTTC. Translating it yields CASSLEDRGRDEQYF.

The genes are TRBV30 and TRBJ1-6; D unresolved. This CDR3 has 16 residues. The V end lost 1 base, the J end lost 6 bases, and 16 bases lay between the germline ends. Germline-derived CDR1 and CDR2 are GTSNPN and SVGIG (reference sequence). The CDR3 coding sequence is TGTGCCTGGAGTGCCCCCCGCGGGCTCGGTAATTCACCCCTCCACTTT. It specifies CAWSAPRGLGNSPLHF. Looking up the rest from reference TRBV30 and TRBJ1-6 gives the full variable domain: SQTIHQWPATLVQPVGSPLSLECTVEGTSNPNLYWYRQAAGRGLQLLFYSVGIGQISSEVPQNLSASRPQDRQFILSSKKLLLSDSGFYLCAWSAPRGLGNSPLHFGNGTRLTVT.

J is TRBJ1-4 and V is TRBV7-9; no reliable D call. Between the trimmed V and J ends, which lost 4 bases and 8 bases, there was a span of 11 bases. The length of the CDR3 is 13 residues. Germline V gene sequence: CDR1 SEHNR, CDR2 FQNEAQ (reference sequence). CDR3 loop: CASSSGRREKLFF. The CDR3 DNA reads TGTGCCAGCAGCTCCGGCAGGCGCGAAAAACTGTTTTTT. The full variable domain, its missing parts supplied by reference TRBV7-9 and TRBJ1-4, is DTGVSQNPRHKITKRGQNVTFRCDPISEHNRLYWYRQTLGQGPEFLTYFQNEAQLEKSRLLSDRFSAERPKGSFSTLEIQRTEQGDSAMYLCASSSGRREKLFFGSGTQLSVL.

This rearrangement joins TRBV5-1 to TRBJ2-3; possible D gene TRBD1, 7 bases. V dropped 4 bases and J dropped 2 bases, with 20 bases sitting between them. This CDR3 has 17 residues. The germline CDR1 and CDR2 sequences are SGHRS and YFSETQ. This chain's CDR3 is CASSLGLRGDNTDTQYF. The CDR3 DNA follows: TGCGCCAGCAGCCTCGGCCTCAGGGGGGATAACACAGATACGCAGTATTTT.

The J gene is TRBJ2-5, the V gene TRBV28; tentative D call: TRBD2 (5 bases). CDR3 length: 16 amino acids. In germline, CDR1 is MDHEN, CDR2 SYDVKM. Trimming removed 2 bases at V and 0 bases at J, with 13 bases between. CDR3 in DNA: TGTGCCAGCAGTTTAGGGCCCCAGGACTACCAAGAGACCCAGTACTTC. It is translated as CASSLGPQDYQETQYF. The complete variable domain, with remaining parts taken from reference TRBV28 and TRBJ2-5, reads DVKVTQSSRYLVKRTGEKVFLECVQDMDHENMFWYRQDPGLGLRLIYFSYDVKMKEKGDIPEGYSVSREKKERFSLILESASTNQTSMYLCASSLGPQDYQETQYFGPGTRLLVL.

V is TRBV4-1 and J is TRBJ2-4; D unclear. V lost 1 base and J 2 bases, leaving 9 bases between the germline ends. This CDR3 comprises 15 residues. Germline loops: CDR1 MGHRA, CDR2 YSYEKL. The CDR3 region has the DNA TGCGCCAGCAGCCAAGTGGTGGGAACCAAAAACATTCAGTACTTC. Translating it yields CASSQVVGTKNIQYF.

This clone was recorded a few times. The rearrangement joins TRBV6-6 to TRBJ1-1; 7 nucleotides align to TRBD1. J gave up 3 bases and V 7 bases, and 8 bases lay outside the gene matches. The CDR3 sequence is 14 residues long. The germline V gene encodes CDR1 MNHNY and CDR2 SVGAGI (reference sequence). CDR3 residues: CASIRQGIDTEAFF. The CDR3, as DNA: TGTGCCAGCATTCGACAGGGAATCGACACTGAAGCTTTCTTT.

The V call is TRBV2, the J call TRBJ2-3; unclear D gene. Germline CDR1 reads SNHLY; CDR2 reads FYNNEI. The V gene lost 5 bases and the J gene lost 7 bases, with 10 bases spanning the gap. CDR3 length: 12 residues. The CDR3 DNA sequence: TGTGCCAGCAGTCCGTATCCGAATACGCAGTATTTT. Translation: CASSPYPNTQYF.

V and J are TRBV6-5 and TRBJ1-1, with 7 bases that match TRBD1. Germline assignment: CDR1 MNHEY and CDR2 SVGAGI. The CDR3 length is 15 residues. V shed 6 bases, J shed 0 bases, and the junction held 7 bases outside the gene matches. CDR3 in amino acids: CASRPLGQVNTEAFF. CDR3 nucleotides: TGTGCCAGCAGACCCCTCGGACAGGTGAACACTGAAGCTTTCTTT.